These T cell receptor beta chains were read from a single sample in a study of T cells in Graves' hyperthyroidism and ophthalmopathy. TCRdb itself ran the multiplex PCR reads through MiXCR, one entry per CDR3 protein. The data hold a few hundred thousand distinct CDR3 sequences, with about 14% observed a single time. Source material: blood. The receptors derive from a woman aged 40 to 55 with Graves' hyperthyroidism that later progressed to Graves' ophthalmopathy. Both conserved end residues are part of each CDR3. Fields, in order: D gene, clone size, J gene, V gene, CDR3 DNA, CDR3 protein. A D gene is named only where the DNA matches it firmly. A clone size is listed for some rows: how often the clone was seen (once, few, many), or a class if it is expanded.

D gene: TRBD1
clone size: -
J gene: TRBJ2-1
V gene: TRBV11-3
CDR3 DNA: TGTGCCAGCAGCTTAGGAGTCGGCAGGGGGTACAATGAGCAGTTCTTC
CDR3 protein: CASSLGVGRGYNEQFF

D gene: -
clone size: few
J gene: TRBJ2-2
V gene: TRBV18
CDR3 DNA: TGTGCCAGCTCACCAACCCCACCGGTGATACGTACCGGGGAGCTGTTTTTT
CDR3 protein: CASSPTPPVIRTGELFF

D gene: -
clone size: -
J gene: TRBJ1-1
V gene: TRBV20-1
CDR3 DNA: TGCAGTGCTAGGGGGCCAGGGGTGAACACTGAAGCTTTCTTT
CDR3 protein: CSARGPGVNTEAFF

D gene: TRBD2
clone size: few
J gene: TRBJ2-7
V gene: TRBV5-1
CDR3 DNA: TGCGCCAGCAGCTCCTTAGGGCGCGGGGGACGTGTTTACGAGCAGTACTTC
CDR3 protein: CASSSLGRGGRVYEQYF

D gene: -
clone size: many
J gene: TRBJ1-5
V gene: TRBV30
CDR3 DNA: TGTGCCTGGAGTGGGCAGGGGCATCAGCCCCAGCATTTT
CDR3 protein: CAWSGQGHQPQHF

D gene: -
clone size: -
J gene: TRBJ1-1
V gene: TRBV9
CDR3 DNA: TGTGCCAGCAGCCCTGAGGTCAGGGGAGTCACTGAAGCTTTCTTT
CDR3 protein: CASSPEVRGVTEAFF

D gene: -
clone size: many
J gene: TRBJ1-1
V gene: TRBV19
CDR3 DNA: TGTGCCAGTAGTATATTTGAGGGGAACACTGAAGCTTTCTTT
CDR3 protein: CASSIFEGNTEAFF

D gene: -
clone size: many
J gene: TRBJ1-1
V gene: TRBV11-3
CDR3 DNA: TGTGCCAGCAGCCTAGGGTCGGGGGGCTTTACTGAAGCTTTCTTT
CDR3 protein: CASSLGSGGFTEAFF

D gene: -
clone size: many
J gene: TRBJ1-1
V gene: TRBV29-1
CDR3 DNA: TGCAGCGTCTCCGGCCCATCGGCCGAAGCTTTCTTT
CDR3 protein: CSVSGPSAEAFF

D gene: TRBD1
clone size: many
J gene: TRBJ1-1
V gene: TRBV18
CDR3 DNA: TGTGCCAGCTCACTAGGACAGGGCCTGAACACTGAAGCTTTCTTT
CDR3 protein: CASSLGQGLNTEAFF

D gene: TRBD1
clone size: many
J gene: TRBJ1-6
V gene: TRBV2
CDR3 DNA: TGTGCCAGCCAGTCTACAGGGGCTTATAATTCACCCCTCCACTTT
CDR3 protein: CASQSTGAYNSPLHF

D gene: -
clone size: many
J gene: TRBJ1-1
V gene: TRBV30
CDR3 DNA: TGTGCCTGGAGTGTACAGAGGAACACTGAAGCTTTCTTT
CDR3 protein: CAWSVQRNTEAFF

D gene: -
clone size: many
J gene: TRBJ1-2
V gene: TRBV5-5
CDR3 DNA: TGTGCCAGCAGCTTATACCAATTGGGACTTTTTTCAGCTAACTATGGCTACACCTTC
CDR3 protein: CASSLYQLGLFSANYGYTF